This T cell receptor beta chain came from a study of blood T cell repertoires in COVID-19. Study-level information: COVID-19 samples, acute and convalescent, were from the United States, Italy and Spain.

This clone has a single count. In the source study's methods: Amplification of reference gene primers was used by the study to estimate nucleated cell counts. Profiling relied on immunoSEQ multiplex PCR, and the TCRdb table lists in-frame clones only, not all of them. V and J calls and clone size come straight from that table; D and trimming were deduced from the DNA. Of roughly 230,000 clones in the sample, roughly 83% are singletons; the top ten hold 6% to 9.5%. The specimen was peripheral blood. This clonotype was sampled from a woman between 45 and 60 years old with acute or convalescent COVID-19.

The CDR3 sequence is CASSKRGQGAGSEQFF. The CDR3 region has the DNA TGTGCCAGCAGCAAAAGGGGACAGGGGGCTGGTAGTGAGCAGTTCTTC. V usage is TRBV21-1 and J usage is TRBJ2-1; TRBD1, the table's D call, lacks a check against the DNA. TRBV21-1 is deemed a pseudogene. This CDR3 is 16 amino acids long.